These 2 T cell receptor beta chains originate from one sample sequenced in a study of blood T cell repertoires in COVID-19. The assay was immunoSEQ multiplex PCR, and TCRdb's table has in-frame clones only and misses some. The sample holds about 140,000 clones, 81% seen once. Sequencing was performed on peripheral blood. All receptors come from a human donor in a cohort sampled during active COVID-19.

This clone occurred a few times. J is TRBJ2-5 and V is TRBV4-2, with D possibly matching TRBD2 (6 bases). Trimming pared 4 bases from V and 2 bases from J, leaving 11 bases between. CDR1 LGHNA and CDR2 YNFKEQ come from the germline V gene. CDR3 length: 14 residues. CDR3 sequence reads: CASSRPGRQETQYF. CDR3 DNA: TGTGCCAGCAGCCGCCCGGGGAGGCAAGAGACCCAGTACTTC.

The chain combines TRBV19 with TRBJ2-3; TRBD2 agrees at 10 bases. Germline-derived CDR1 and CDR2 are LNHDA and SQIVND (reference sequence). Trimming cost V 3 bases and J 2 bases; bases outside gene matches: 5. The CDR3 length is 16 residues. The CDR3 sequence is CASSIPSGSNTDTQYF. CDR3 bases: TGTGCCAGTAGTATCCCTAGCGGGAGCAACACAGATACGCAGTATTTT.